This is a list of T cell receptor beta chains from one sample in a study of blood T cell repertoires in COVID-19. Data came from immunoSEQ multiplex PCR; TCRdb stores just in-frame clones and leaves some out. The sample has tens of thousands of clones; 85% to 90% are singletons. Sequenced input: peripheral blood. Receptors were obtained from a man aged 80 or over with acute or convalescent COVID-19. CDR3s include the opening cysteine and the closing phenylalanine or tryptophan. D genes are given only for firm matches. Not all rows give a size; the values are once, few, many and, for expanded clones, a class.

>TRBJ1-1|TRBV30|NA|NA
CAWSIQQNTEAFF
TGTGCCTGGAGTATACAGCAGAACACTGAAGCTTTCTTT
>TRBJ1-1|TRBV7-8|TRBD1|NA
CASSLAGTGTTEAFF
TGTGCCAGCAGCTTAGCCGGGACAGGGACCACTGAAGCTTTCTTT
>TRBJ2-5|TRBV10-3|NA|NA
CAISAGLQETQYF
TGTGCCATCAGTGCGGGACTCCAAGAGACCCAGTACTTC
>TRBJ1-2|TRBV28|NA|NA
CASSGGYGYTF
TGTGCCAGCAGTGGAGGCTATGGCTACACCTTC
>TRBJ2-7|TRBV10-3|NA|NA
CAITPDSSYEQYF
TGTGCCATCACTCCCGACAGCTCCTACGAGCAGTACTTC
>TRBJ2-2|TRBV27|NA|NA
CASSFSTGELFF
TGTGCCAGCAGTTTTAGCACCGGGGAGCTGTTTTTT
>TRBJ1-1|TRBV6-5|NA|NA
CASSPSEGRKAFF
TGTGCCAGCAGTCCCTCCGAGGGTCGGAAAGCTTTCTTT
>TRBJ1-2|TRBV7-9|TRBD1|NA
CASSIDRASYYGYTF
TGTGCCAGCAGCATCGACAGGGCGTCGTACTATGGCTACACCTTC
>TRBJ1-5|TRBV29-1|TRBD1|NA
CSVRTGGQNQPQHF
TGCAGCGTCCGGACAGGGGGACAGAATCAGCCCCAGCATTTT
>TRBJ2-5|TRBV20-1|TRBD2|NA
CSASLALAVQETQYF
TGCAGTGCTAGTCTTGCCCTAGCGGTCCAAGAGACCCAGTACTTC
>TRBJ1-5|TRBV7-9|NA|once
CASSSTLGGSQPQHF
TGTGCCAGCAGCTCCACCTTGGGGGGGTCTCAGCCCCAGCATTTT
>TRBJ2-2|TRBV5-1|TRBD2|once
CASSLDAGGNTGELFF
TGCGCCAGCAGCTTGGACGCGGGGGGCAACACCGGGGAGCTGTTTTTT
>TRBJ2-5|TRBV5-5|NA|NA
CASSLGVRETQYF
TGTGCCAGCAGCTTGGGAGTTCGAGAGACCCAGTACTTC
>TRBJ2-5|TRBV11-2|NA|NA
CASSLEGLETQYF
TGTGCCAGCAGCTTAGAGGGGCTGGAGACCCAGTACTTC
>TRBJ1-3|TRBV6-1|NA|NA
CASSEGRTAGNTIYF
TGTGCCAGCAGTGAAGGGAGGACAGCTGGAAACACCATATATTTT
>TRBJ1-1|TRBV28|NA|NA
CASRAETGLNTEAFF
TGTGCCAGCAGGGCGGAGACAGGCCTGAACACTGAAGCTTTCTTT
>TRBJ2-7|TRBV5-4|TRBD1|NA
CASSWPPGTGGREQYF
TGTGCCAGCAGCTGGCCCCCGGGGACAGGGGGTCGAGAGCAGTACTTC
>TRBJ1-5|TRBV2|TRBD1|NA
CASSRGQGSNQPQHF
TGTGCCAGCAGTCGCGGACAGGGGAGCAATCAGCCCCAGCATTTT
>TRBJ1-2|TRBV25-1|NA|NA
CASRGDSPLGGYTF
TGTGCCAGCAGAGGGGACTCACCCCTGGGGGGCTACACCTTC
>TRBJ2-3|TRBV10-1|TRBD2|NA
CASSESTSGGTDTQYF
TGCGCCAGCAGTGAGTCGACTAGCGGGGGCACAGATACGCAGTATTTT
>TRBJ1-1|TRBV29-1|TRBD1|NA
CSVTTGTADTEAFF
TGCAGCGTTACTACCGGGACAGCAGACACTGAAGCTTTCTTT
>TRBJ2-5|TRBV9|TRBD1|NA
CASSVEGGTGGQETQYF
TGTGCCAGCAGCGTAGAAGGGGGGACAGGAGGCCAAGAGACCCAGTACTTC
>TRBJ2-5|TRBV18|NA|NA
CASSRANQETQYF
TGTGCCAGCTCACGGGCTAACCAAGAGACCCAGTACTTC
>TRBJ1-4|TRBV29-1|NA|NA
CSGRRGTGNEKLFF
TGCAGCGGGCGACGGGGAACTGGGAATGAAAAACTGTTTTTT
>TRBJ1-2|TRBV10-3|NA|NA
CAISEAGFNGYTF
TGTGCCATCAGTGAGGCAGGGTTCAATGGCTACACCTTC
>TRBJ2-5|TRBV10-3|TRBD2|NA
CAITPSGGSQETQYF
TGTGCCATCACCCCTAGCGGGGGGTCCCAAGAGACCCAGTACTTC
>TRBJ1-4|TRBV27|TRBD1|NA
CASSSSDRGKGEKLFF
TGTGCCAGCAGTTCCTCCGACAGGGGGAAGGGTGAAAAACTGTTTTTT
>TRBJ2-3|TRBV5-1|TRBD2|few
CASSLNTGTSGGTDTQYF
TGCGCCAGCAGCCTCAACACCGGGACTAGCGGGGGGACAGATACGCAGTATTTT
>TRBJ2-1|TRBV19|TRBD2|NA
CASSPRGYEQFF
TGTGCCAGTAGTCCGCGGGGGTATGAGCAGTTCTTC
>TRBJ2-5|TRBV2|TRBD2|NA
CASSGEAGVRETQYF
TGTGCCAGCAGTGGGGAAGCGGGGGTACGAGAGACCCAGTACTTC
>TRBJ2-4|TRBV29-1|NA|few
CSVFLLVRGAKNIQYF
TGCAGCGTTTTCCTCCTGGTCCGAGGTGCCAAAAACATTCAGTACTTC
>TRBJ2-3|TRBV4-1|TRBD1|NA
CASSLQGATTDTQYF
TGCGCCAGCAGCCTACAGGGGGCAACCACAGATACGCAGTATTTT
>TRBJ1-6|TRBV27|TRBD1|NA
CASSLSQGGGFSPLHF
TGTGCCAGCAGTTTATCCCAAGGAGGGGGCTTTTCACCCCTCCACTTT
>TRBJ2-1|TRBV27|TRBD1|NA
CASSLSLPTGLFF
TGTGCCAGCAGTTTATCCCTCCCGACAGGGCTCTTCTTC
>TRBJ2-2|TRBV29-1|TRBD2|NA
CSAKRGGVTGELFF
TGCAGCGCAAAGCGGGGGGGCGTCACCGGGGAGCTGTTTTTT
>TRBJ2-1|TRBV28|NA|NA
CASIGIFGNEQFF
TGTGCCAGCATCGGGATTTTTGGAAATGAGCAGTTCTTC
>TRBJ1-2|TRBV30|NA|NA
CAWSVTGRSVGYTF
TGTGCCTGGAGTGTCACCGGGAGGTCGGTTGGCTACACCTTC
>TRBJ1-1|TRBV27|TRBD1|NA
CASSPGGDRAHTEAFF
TGTGCCAGCAGTCCCGGGGGTGACAGGGCCCACACTGAAGCTTTCTTT
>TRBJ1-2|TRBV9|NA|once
CASSVSPQQALYGYTF
TGTGCCAGCAGCGTAAGCCCCCAACAGGCCCTCTATGGCTACACCTTC
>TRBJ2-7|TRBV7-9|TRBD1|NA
CASSLYGTVVGYEQYF
TGTGCCAGCAGCCTATACGGGACAGTGGTTGGGTACGAGCAGTACTTC
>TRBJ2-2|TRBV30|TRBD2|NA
CACLPPGGSTGELFF
TGTGCCTGCCTACCCCCCGGGGGGTCGACCGGGGAGCTGTTTTTT
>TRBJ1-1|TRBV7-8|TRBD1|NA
CASSLGDRAWGTEAFF
TGTGCCAGCAGCTTAGGAGACAGGGCTTGGGGCACTGAAGCTTTCTTT
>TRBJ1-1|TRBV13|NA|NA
CASSLGGLAFF
TGTGCCAGCAGCTTAGGTGGCCTGGCTTTCTTT
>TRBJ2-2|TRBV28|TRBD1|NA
CASSFRQGVGELFF
TGTGCCAGCAGTTTTCGACAGGGGGTCGGGGAGCTGTTTTTT
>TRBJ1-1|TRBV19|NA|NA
CASSAIGTRGMNTEAFF
TGTGCCAGTAGTGCGATAGGGACAAGGGGTATGAACACTGAAGCTTTCTTT
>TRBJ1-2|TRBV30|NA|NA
CAWSPQDGYTF
TGTGCCTGGAGTCCCCAGGATGGCTACACCTTC
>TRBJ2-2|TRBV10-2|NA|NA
CASRHAFTNTGELFF
TGCGCCAGCCGACACGCTTTTACGAACACCGGGGAGCTGTTTTTT
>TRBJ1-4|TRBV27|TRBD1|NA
CASSDLRRQGAEKLFF
TGTGCCAGCAGCGACCTCCGCAGGCAGGGGGCTGAAAAACTGTTTTTT
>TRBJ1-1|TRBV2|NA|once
CASSGNRLNTEAFF
TGTGCCAGCAGTGGTAACAGACTGAACACTGAAGCTTTCTTT
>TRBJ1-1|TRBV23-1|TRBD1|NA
CASSQPSGGGTEAFF
TGCGCCAGCAGTCAACCGTCAGGGGGAGGCACTGAAGCTTTCTTT
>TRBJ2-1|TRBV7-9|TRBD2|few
CASRTRGGSYNEQFF
TGTGCCAGCCGTACCCGGGGGGGCAGCTACAATGAGCAGTTCTTC
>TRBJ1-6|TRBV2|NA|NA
CASSVQQTQGSPLHF
TGTGCCAGCAGTGTACAACAGACCCAAGGTTCACCCCTCCACTTT
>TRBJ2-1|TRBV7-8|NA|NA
CASSLVSRRGYNEQFF
TGTGCCAGCAGCTTAGTGTCCCGACGGGGGTACAATGAGCAGTTCTTC
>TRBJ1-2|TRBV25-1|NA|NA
CASSEYGGGQDYGYTF
TGTGCCAGCAGTGAATATGGGGGAGGGCAGGACTATGGCTACACCTTC
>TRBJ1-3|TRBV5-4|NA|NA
CASSLASSGNTIYF
TGTGCCAGCAGCTTGGCTAGCTCTGGAAACACCATATATTTT
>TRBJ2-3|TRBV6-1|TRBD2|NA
CASSDVAGGRDTQYF
TGTGCCAGCAGTGACGTAGCGGGGGGGAGGGATACGCAGTATTTT
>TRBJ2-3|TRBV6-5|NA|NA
CASSSVLTDTQYF
TGTGCCAGCAGCTCGGTCCTCACAGATACGCAGTATTTT
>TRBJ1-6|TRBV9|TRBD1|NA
CASSVTGENSPLHF
TGTGCCAGCAGCGTAACAGGGGAGAATTCACCCCTCCACTTT
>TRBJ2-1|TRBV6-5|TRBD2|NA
CASNSGVTHRGEQFF
TGTGCCAGCAATAGCGGGGTAACTCACCGGGGTGAGCAGTTCTTC